The TCR beta chain under discussion was sequenced for a study of early T cells in non-severe SARS-CoV-2 infection (dated by TCRdb to 2020 to 2023). With respect to the entire study: TCR sequencing used bulk RNA from unsorted whole blood, so alpha and beta chains could not be paired. The full study reports these points: Matching against VDJdb was skewed toward anti-spike CD8 responses, likely underestimated virus-specific expansions, and missed private and CD4 specificities.

A case-control design nested within a healthcare worker cohort in London, UK, was used, with weekly nasopharyngeal swab PCR tests and blood sampling performed. Healthcare workers were enrolled in the week of the UK lockdown, from 23 to 31 March 2020, and were followed every week for up to about 16 weeks. The library relied on 5' RACE. The sequencer was a NextSeq 500. To correct for sequencing error and PCR bias, the TCR library protocol tagged individual cDNA molecules with unique molecular identifiers. TCR alpha and beta chains were both sequenced, and the abundances of alpha and beta sequences in each sample were closely correlated with each other. As for the authors' bioinformatics: Decombinator V4 was used to annotate TCR sequences for V gene, J gene and CDR3. Expanded TCRs were defined as changing significantly between any two time points under a Poisson model with p below 0.0001. TCR abundances were normalised to the total number of TCRs sequenced per sample and were expressed as counts per million. VDJdb, accessed on 1 November 2021, was searched for TCRs annotated for CMV, EBV and SARS-CoV-2, and TCRs annotated for more than one antigen were excluded. TCRdb took the public reads, trimmed them with fastp at Q25, ran MiXCR for clone calling and kept in-frame beta chains. Each CDR3 protein appears once, grouped with its most common genes and DNA. The V and J calls come from TCRdb's annotation, not from the publication. For this sample there are around 76,000 distinct CDR3 sequences; 11% appear just once. Jointly, the top ten make up around 5% of the sample.

This clonotype was recorded at least ten times. The target of this receptor is not known. Base qualities are missing; no much larger clone stands one base away. The receptor was isolated from an adult who was a healthcare worker with PCR-confirmed SARS-CoV-2 infection or an uninfected control (not recorded which). The sample comprised whole blood.

The DNA is TGTGCCAGCTCTCAATCTCGGATGAACACTGAAGCTTTCTTT. Translated, this gives CASSQSRMNTEAFF. The chain couples TRBV18 to TRBJ1-1; too little of a D gene remains to name it. According to the germline V gene, CDR1 reads KGHSH and CDR2 reads LQKENI. Including cysteine and phenylalanine, the CDR3 has 14 amino acids. Just the 42-base CDR3 DNA is kept, in frame starting at base 1. At the junction V is shortened by 6 bases and J by 0 bases, with 11 bases in between.